The clone carrying this T cell receptor (beta chain) turned up a few times. Its matching antigen is unknown. This record belongs to a study of cytomegalovirus exposure and HLA in healthy donors. CDR1 is MNHEY and CDR2 is SMNVEV in the germline V gene (reference sequence). The CDR3 has 16 residues. Trimming pared 6 bases from V and 3 bases from J, leaving 18 bases between. Primers included in the PCR were 60 Vbeta and 13 Jbeta primers. TCRdb's copy holds only in-frame clones and misses some; the assay was immunoSEQ multiplex PCR. The repertoire includes some 120,000 clones, approximately 68% of them detected once, and 1.6% sits in the top ten. General study results and limits: Earlier analysis yielded a pattern in which most TCR beta V segments were productive about 87% or about 30% of the time. Some TCR beta chains (164 of them) were listed as cytomegalovirus-associated. Follow-up analysis later connected one missense variant in DCLRE1C with trimming of TCR beta V- and J-genes. Later analysis showed most CMV-associated TCR beta chains appearing HLA-restricted.

This receptor was obtained from a man aged 30 to 45 in good health and CMV-seropositive. V usage is TRBV27 and J usage is TRBJ1-5; D gene unclear. Sequenced input: PBMCs. The CDR3 here is CASSTSHGEYNQPQHF. CDR3 coding DNA: TGTGCCAGCAGCACCTCCCACGGGGAATACAATCAGCCCCAGCATTTT.